The present entry profiles one T cell receptor beta chain with its context. Original processing methods: Scientists estimated how many nucleated cells there were by amplifying reference gene primers. This table comes from immunoSEQ multiplex PCR, and its TCRdb copy is limited to in-frame clones, with some not included. V and J calls and clone size come straight from that table; D and trimming were deduced from the DNA. The sample includes 300,000 to 350,000 clones, roughly 90% seen only once; the top ten take about a tenth. In Cohort 3, a recovered donor had either two negative PCRs, clearance, or symptom resolution. The data were taken from a study of blood T cell repertoires in COVID-19. Across the study: The United States, Italy and Spain were the sources of the acute and convalescent COVID-19 samples. Nucleic acid was either cDNA or gDNA, and it came from T cells, B-cell-depleted T cells, or PBMCs.

With 4 bases removed from V and 5 bases from J, the gap between germline ends came to 26 bases. The CDR3 loop spans 17 amino acids. Germline-derived CDR1 and CDR2 are SQVTM and ANQGSEA. This clonotype was sampled from a woman aged 30 to 39 who had recovered from COVID-19. The chain has TRBV29-1 and TRBJ1-2; tentative D call: TRBD1 (6 bases). Sample: PBMCs or T cells enriched from blood (not recorded which). CDR3 sequence reads: CSVVLGQFRENRYGYTF. In DNA form, the CDR3 reads TGCAGCGTTGTCCTAGGACAGTTCCGAGAGAATAGATATGGCTACACCTTC. The full variable domain, with the rest looked up from reference TRBV29-1 and TRBJ1-2, is SAVISQKPSRDICQRGTSLTIQCQVDSQVTMMFWYRQQPGQSLTLIATANQGSEATYESGFVIDKFPISRPNLTFSTLTVSNMSPEDSSIYLCSVVLGQFRENRYGYTFGSGTRLTVV.